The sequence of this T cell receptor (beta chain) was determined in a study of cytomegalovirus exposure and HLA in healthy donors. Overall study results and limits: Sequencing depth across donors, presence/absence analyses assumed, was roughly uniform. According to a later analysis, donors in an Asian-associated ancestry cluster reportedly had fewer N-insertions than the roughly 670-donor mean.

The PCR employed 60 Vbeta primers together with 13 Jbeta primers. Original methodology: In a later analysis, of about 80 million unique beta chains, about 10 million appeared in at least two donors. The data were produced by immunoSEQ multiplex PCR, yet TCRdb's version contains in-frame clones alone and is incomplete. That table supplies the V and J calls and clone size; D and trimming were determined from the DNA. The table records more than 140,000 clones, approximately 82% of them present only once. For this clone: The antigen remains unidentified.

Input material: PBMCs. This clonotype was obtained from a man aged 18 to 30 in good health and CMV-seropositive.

As DNA, the CDR3 is TGCAGCGACCAACTAGCGAACACAGATACGCAGTATTTT. It yields the protein CSDQLANTDTQYF. This chain links TRBV29-1 with TRBJ2-3; TRBD2 aligns across 7 bases. Germline loops: CDR1 SQVTM, CDR2 ANQGSEA. Losses at the gene ends were 7 bases for V and 2 bases for J; bases not matched to a gene: 6. This CDR3 comprises 13 residues.